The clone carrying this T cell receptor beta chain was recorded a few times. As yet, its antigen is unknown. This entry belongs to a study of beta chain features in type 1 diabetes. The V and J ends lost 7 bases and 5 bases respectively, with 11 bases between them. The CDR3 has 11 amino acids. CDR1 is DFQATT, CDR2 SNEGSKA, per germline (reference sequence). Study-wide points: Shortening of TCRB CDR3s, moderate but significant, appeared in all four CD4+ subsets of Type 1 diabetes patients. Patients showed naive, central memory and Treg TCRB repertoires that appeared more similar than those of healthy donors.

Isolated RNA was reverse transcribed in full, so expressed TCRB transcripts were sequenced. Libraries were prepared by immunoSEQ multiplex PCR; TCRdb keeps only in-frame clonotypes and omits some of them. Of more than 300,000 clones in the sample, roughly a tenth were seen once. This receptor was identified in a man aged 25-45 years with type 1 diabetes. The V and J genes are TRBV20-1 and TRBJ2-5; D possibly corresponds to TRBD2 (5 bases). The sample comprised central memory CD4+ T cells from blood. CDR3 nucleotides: TGCAGTGGAGGGTGGAGGGAGACCCAGTACTTC. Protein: CSGGWRETQYF.